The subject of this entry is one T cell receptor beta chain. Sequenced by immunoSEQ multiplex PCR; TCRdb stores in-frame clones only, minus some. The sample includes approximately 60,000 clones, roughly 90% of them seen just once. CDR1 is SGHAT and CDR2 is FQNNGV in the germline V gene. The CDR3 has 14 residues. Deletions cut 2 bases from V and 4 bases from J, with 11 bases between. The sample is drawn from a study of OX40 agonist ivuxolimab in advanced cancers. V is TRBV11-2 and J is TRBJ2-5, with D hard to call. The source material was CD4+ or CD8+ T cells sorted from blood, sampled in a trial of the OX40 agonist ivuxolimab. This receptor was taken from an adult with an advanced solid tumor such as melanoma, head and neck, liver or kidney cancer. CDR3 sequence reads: CASSLNRGGETQYF. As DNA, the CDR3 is TGTGCCAGCAGCTTAAATCGTGGTGGAGAGACCCAGTACTTC.